The present T cell receptor beta chain was sequenced within a study of PD-1 blockade in classical Hodgkin lymphoma. Study details: Once every 2 weeks, patients received intravenous nivolumab at 3 mg/kg. Study-wide results and caveats: Newly diagnosed patients and complete responders had comparable diversity at baseline. No one has yet defined what causes the repertoire differences, which may be disease activity or prior therapy.

About this clone: Its matching antigen is unknown.

This CDR3 has 13 amino acids. The germline V and J ends were trimmed by 0 bases and 8 bases, with 8 bases remaining between them. Per germline, CDR1 SGHRS and CDR2 YFSETQ. Each patient experienced a relapse that followed autologous stem cell transplantation, and brentuximab vedotin exposure varied. Patients had relapsed/refractory classical Hodgkin lymphoma with complete response, partial response or progressive disease as best response. Libraries were prepared by immunoSEQ multiplex PCR; TCRdb keeps only in-frame clonotypes and omits some of them. The sample includes approximately 41,000 clones, around 87% of them seen just once.

The sequencing here drew on peripheral blood mononuclear cells (PBMCs), taken before the second cycle of nivolumab. The clonotype originates from a human donor with classical Hodgkin lymphoma. The chain uses TRBV5-1 and TRBJ1-4; D is uncertain. This CDR3 reads CASSLALGEKLFF. The CDR3 DNA follows: TGCGCCAGCAGCTTGGCCCTTGGGGAAAAACTGTTTTTT.